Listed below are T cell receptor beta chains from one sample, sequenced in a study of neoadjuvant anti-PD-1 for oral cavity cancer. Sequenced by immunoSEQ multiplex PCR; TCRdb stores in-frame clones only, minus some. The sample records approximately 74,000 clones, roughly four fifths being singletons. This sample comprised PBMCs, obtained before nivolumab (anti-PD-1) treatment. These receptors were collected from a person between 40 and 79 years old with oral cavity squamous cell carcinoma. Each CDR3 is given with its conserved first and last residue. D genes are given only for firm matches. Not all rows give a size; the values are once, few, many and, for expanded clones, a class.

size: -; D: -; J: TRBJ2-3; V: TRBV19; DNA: TGTGCCAGTAGTATCTCCCTTTTCACAGATACGCAGTATTTT; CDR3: CASSISLFTDTQYF
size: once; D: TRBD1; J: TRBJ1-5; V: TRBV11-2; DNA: TGTGCCAGCAGCTCACAGGGGAGCAAACAGCCCCAGCATTTT; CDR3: CASSSQGSKQPQHF
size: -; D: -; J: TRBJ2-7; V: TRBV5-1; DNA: TGCGCCAGCAGCTTGGCGGGACCCTACGAGCAGTACTTC; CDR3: CASSLAGPYEQYF
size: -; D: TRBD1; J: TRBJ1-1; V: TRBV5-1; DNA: TGCGCCAGCAGCTCCCTGGGGACAGGGAGCACTGAAGCTTTCTTT; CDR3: CASSSLGTGSTEAFF
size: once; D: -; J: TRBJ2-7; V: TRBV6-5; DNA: TGTGCCAGCAGTTACTCCTCGGGGGCCTACGAGCAGTACTTC; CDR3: CASSYSSGAYEQYF
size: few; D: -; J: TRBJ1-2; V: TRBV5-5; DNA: TGTGCCAGCAGCTTTGAAGGGGTTCTTGGCTACACCTTC; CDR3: CASSFEGVLGYTF
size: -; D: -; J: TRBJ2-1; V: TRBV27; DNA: TGTGCCAGCAGTTCGTCAAACTACAATGAGCAGTTCTTC; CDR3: CASSSSNYNEQFF
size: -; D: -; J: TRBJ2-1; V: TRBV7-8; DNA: TGTGCCAGCAGCTCTAGCGTGGGGGACAATGAGCAGTTCTTC; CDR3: CASSSSVGDNEQFF
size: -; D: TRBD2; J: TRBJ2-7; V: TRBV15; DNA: TGTGCCACCAGCAGAGAGGGGGGGAACTACGAGCAGTACTTC; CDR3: CATSREGGNYEQYF
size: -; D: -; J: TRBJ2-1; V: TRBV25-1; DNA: TGTGCCAGCAGTGAATATAAAAGGGGCTCGTCCTACAATGAGCAGTTCTTC; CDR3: CASSEYKRGSSYNEQFF
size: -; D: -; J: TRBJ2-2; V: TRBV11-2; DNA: TGTGCCAGCAGCCCAGACGCCGGACCCACCGGGGAGCTGTTTTTT; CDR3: CASSPDAGPTGELFF
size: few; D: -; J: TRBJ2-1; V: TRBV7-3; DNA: TGTGCCAGCAGCCCAGGGGCTCGGGGGCACTACAATGAGCAGTTCTTC; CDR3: CASSPGARGHYNEQFF
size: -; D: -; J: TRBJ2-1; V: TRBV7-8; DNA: TGTGCCAGTCAACAGGCTCAGTCGTACAATGAGCAGTTCTTC; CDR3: CASQQAQSYNEQFF
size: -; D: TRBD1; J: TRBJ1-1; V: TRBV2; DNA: TGTGCCAGCAAAGGGACAGTGAACACTGAAGCTTTCTTT; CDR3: CASKGTVNTEAFF
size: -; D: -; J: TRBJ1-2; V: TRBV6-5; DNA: TGTGCCAGCATCGAACGGGGAGGGAATGGCTACACCTTC; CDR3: CASIERGGNGYTF
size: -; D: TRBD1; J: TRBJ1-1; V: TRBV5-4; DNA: TGTGCCAGCAGCGACAGGGAAATGAACACTGAAGCTTTCTTT; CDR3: CASSDREMNTEAFF
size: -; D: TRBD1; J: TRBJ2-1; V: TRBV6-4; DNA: TGTGCCAGCCGTGCCGAGCAGGGGGCGCCTAATGAGCAGTTCTTC; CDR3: CASRAEQGAPNEQFF
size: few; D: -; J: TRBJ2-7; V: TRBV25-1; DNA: TGTGCCAGCAGTGAGGCCGGCGGGATCTACGAGCAGTACTTC; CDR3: CASSEAGGIYEQYF
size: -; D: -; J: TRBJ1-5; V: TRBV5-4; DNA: TGTGCCAGCAGCTTGGGGTTCAGCAATCAGCCCCAGCATTTT; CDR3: CASSLGFSNQPQHF
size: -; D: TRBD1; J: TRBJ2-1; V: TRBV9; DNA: TGTGCCAGCAGCGTGGCGGGGACAGGGGGCTACAATGAGCAGTTCTTC; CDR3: CASSVAGTGGYNEQFF
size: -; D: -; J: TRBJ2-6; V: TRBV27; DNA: TGTGCCAGCAGTGAACGGGGCTCTGGGGCCAACGTCCTGACTTTC; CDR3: CASSERGSGANVLTF
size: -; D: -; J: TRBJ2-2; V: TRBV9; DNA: TGTGCCAGCAGCATCAAAGGGGCCGGGGAGCTGTTTTTT; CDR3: CASSIKGAGELFF
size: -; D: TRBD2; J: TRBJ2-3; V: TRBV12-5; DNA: TGTGCTAGTGGTTCTGGACTAGCGGGAACAGATACGCAGTATTTT; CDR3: CASGSGLAGTDTQYF
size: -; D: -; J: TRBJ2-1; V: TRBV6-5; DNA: TGTGCCAGCAGAGTCACAGATCTCGAGTTCTTC; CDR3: CASRVTDLEFF
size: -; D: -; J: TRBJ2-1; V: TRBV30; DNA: TGTGCCTGGGGTTACAGAGGCAATGAGCAGTTCTTC; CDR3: CAWGYRGNEQFF
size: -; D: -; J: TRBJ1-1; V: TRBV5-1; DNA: TGCGCCAGCAGCCCGCAAGGGAGCACTGAAGCTTTCTTT; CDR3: CASSPQGSTEAFF
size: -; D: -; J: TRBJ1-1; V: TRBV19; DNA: TGTGCCAGTAGTGGCCCGGGACCGAACACTGAAGCTTTCTTT; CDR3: CASSGPGPNTEAFF
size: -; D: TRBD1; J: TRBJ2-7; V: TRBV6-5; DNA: TGTGCCAGCAGCCGAAGCCGACAGGGAATGAGGGAGCAGTACTTC; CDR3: CASSRSRQGMREQYF
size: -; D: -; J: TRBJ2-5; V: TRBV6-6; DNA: TGTGCCAGCAGTTACTCTGGACAGACCCAAGAGACCCAGTACTTC; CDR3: CASSYSGQTQETQYF
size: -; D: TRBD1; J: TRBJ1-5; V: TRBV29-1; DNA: TGCAGCGTTGGTGGGGGACAGGGCAATCAGCCCCAGCATTTT; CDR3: CSVGGGQGNQPQHF
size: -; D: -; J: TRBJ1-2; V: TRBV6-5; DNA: TGTGCCAGCAGTTACCTCGCGAAGCCAGCGGGCTACACCTTC; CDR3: CASSYLAKPAGYTF
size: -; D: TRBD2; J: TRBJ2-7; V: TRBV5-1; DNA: TGCGCCAGCAGAGCGGGGCTCTACGAGCAGTACTTC; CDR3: CASRAGLYEQYF
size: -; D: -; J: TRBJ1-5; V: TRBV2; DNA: TGTGCCACCGGGGGTGGGAGTCAGCCCCAGCATTTT; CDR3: CATGGGSQPQHF
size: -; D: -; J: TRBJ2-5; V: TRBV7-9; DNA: TGTGCCAGCAGCTTTAGGGAGACCCAGTACTTC; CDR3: CASSFRETQYF
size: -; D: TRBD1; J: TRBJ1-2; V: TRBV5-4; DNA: TGTGCCAGCAGCTTGGGCGGGACAGCTCAACGGGGTATCTATGGCTACACCTTC; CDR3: CASSLGGTAQRGIYGYTF
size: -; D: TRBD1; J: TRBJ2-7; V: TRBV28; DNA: TGTGCCAGCAGACCACAGGGGACCCTCTACGAGCAGTACTTC; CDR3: CASRPQGTLYEQYF
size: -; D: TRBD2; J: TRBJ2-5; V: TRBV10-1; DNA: TGCGCCAGCAGTGGCTCCGGGACTAGCGGGAAGGGACAAGAGACCCAGTACTTC; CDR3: CASSGSGTSGKGQETQYF
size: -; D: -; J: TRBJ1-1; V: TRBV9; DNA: TGTGCCAGCAGCGTAGTTGGGTCCATACCAACTCCTGAAGCTTTCTTT; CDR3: CASSVVGSIPTPEAFF
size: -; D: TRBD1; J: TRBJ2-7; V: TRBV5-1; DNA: TGCGCCAGCAGCTTGGGGGGACAGGGCCTCTACGAGCAGTACTTC; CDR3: CASSLGGQGLYEQYF
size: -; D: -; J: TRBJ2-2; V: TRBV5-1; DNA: TGCGCCAGCTCGCAGACAGGGAACACCGGGGAGCTGTTTTTT; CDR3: CASSQTGNTGELFF
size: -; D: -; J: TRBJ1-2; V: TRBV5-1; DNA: TGCGCCAGCGCCCGAGAGGTAGGAGCTAACTATGGCTACACCTTC; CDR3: CASAREVGANYGYTF
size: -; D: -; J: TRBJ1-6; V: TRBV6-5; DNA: TGTGCCAGCAGTTACTCTCAGACCAATTCACCCCTCCACTTT; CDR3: CASSYSQTNSPLHF
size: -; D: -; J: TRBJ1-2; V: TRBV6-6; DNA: TGTGCCAGCAGCGAGAATGATGGCTACACCTTC; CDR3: CASSENDGYTF
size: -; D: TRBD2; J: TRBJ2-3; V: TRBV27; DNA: TGTGCCAGCAGTTCCATATCTAGCGGAGGCACAGATACGCAGTATTTT; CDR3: CASSSISSGGTDTQYF
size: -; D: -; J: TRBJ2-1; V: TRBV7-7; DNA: TGTGCTAGCAGCGCCGGGAGCGGTAGGACGAATGAGCAGTTCTTC; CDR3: CASSAGSGRTNEQFF
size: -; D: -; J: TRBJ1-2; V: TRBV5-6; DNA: TGTGCCAGCAGCTTGGGCCACACAGACGGCTATGGCTACACCTTC; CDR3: CASSLGHTDGYGYTF
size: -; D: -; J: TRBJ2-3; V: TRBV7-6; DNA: TGTGCCAGCAGCTTGCAGGACAAGAGCACAGATACGCAGTATTTT; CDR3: CASSLQDKSTDTQYF
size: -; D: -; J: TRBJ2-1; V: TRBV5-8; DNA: TGTGCCAGCAGCCTAAGTCTCGGTGAGCAGTTCTTC; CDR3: CASSLSLGEQFF